The next 26 T cell receptor beta chains were all read from a single sample in a study of early T cells in non-severe SARS-CoV-2 infection. TCRdb recomputed calls from the 5' RACE reads with MiXCR, one row per CDR3 protein. The sample holds 35,000 to 50,000 distinct CDR3 sequences, around a quarter seen once. Sequencing was performed on whole blood, taken at baseline. These receptors all come from an adult who was a healthcare worker with PCR-confirmed SARS-CoV-2 infection or an uninfected control (not recorded which).

V is TRBV7-3 and J is TRBJ2-2; 8 positions match TRBD2. This CDR3 has 14 residues. Germline-derived CDR1 and CDR2 are SGHTA and FQGTGA. V was pared by 5 bases and J by 7 bases, with 6 bases of the junction left unmatched. The CDR3 region is CASSRLAFGGELFF. The CDR3, as DNA: TGTGCCAGCAGCCGACTAGCGTTTGGCGGGGAGCTGTTTTTT.

The rearrangement uses TRBV27 and TRBJ1-1; TRBD1 agrees at 9 bases. Germline loops: CDR1 MNHEY, CDR2 SMNVEV (reference sequence). V was clipped by 5 bases and J by 11 bases; unmatched bases: 15. This CDR3 spans 15 amino acids. CDR3 coding DNA: TGTGCCAGCAGTACCCTATCCGGGACAGGGTTATCGGCTTTCTTT. This codes for CASSTLSGTGLSAFF.

The chain carries TRBV4-1 and TRBJ2-7; perhaps TRBD1 as D (5 bases). Germline V lookup: CDR1 MGHRA, CDR2 YSYEKL. Between the trimmed V and J ends, which lost 1 base and 2 bases, there was a span of 9 bases. The CDR3 totals 14 residues. The CDR3 reads CASSQGGRAYEQYF. The CDR3 DNA reads as TGCGCCAGCAGCCAAGGGGGCAGAGCCTACGAGCAGTACTTC.

This clonotype was seen only a few times. The V call is TRBV29-1, the J call TRBJ1-2; D is ambiguous. Trimming stripped 0 bases from V and 4 bases from J, with 6 bases between. Per the germline V gene, CDR1 is SQVTM and CDR2 is ANQGSEA. The CDR3 contains 12 residues. The CDR3 DNA is TGCAGCGTTGAAGAGGTCCTCTATGGCTACACCTTC. Translating gives CSVEEVLYGYTF.

V gene TRBV14 combines with J gene TRBJ2-1; 10 bases are a match to TRBD2. The CDR3 has 17 residues. Germline V gene data show CDR1 as SGHDN and CDR2 as FVKESK. V trimming: 6 bases; J trimming: 3 bases; junction bases outside the gene matches: 11. The CDR3, as DNA: TGTGCCAGCAGTTCAGACCGACTAGCGGGTCGCTACAATGAGCAGTTCTTC. Amino acid sequence: CASSSDRLAGRYNEQFF.

The CDR3 loop is CSAILAGAGDLSYNEQFF. Written as DNA, the CDR3 is TGCAGTGCTATCTTAGCGGGGGCCGGAGACCTCTCCTACAATGAGCAGTTCTTC. The chain carries TRBV20-1 and TRBJ2-1; 9 bases map to TRBD2. The CDR3 is 18 residues long. CDR1 and CDR2 from the germline V gene are DFQATT and SNEGSKA (reference sequence). Germline trimming cut 4 bases from V and 0 bases from J; bases unmatched to any gene: 13.

This clonotype was observed a few times. The chain carries TRBV4-2 and TRBJ1-1; D is unclear. There are 12 residues in the CDR3. Germline assignment: CDR1 LGHNA and CDR2 YNFKEQ. The V end lost 5 bases, the J end lost 0 bases, and 4 bases lay between the germline ends. The CDR3 DNA reads as TGTGCCAGCAGCAACATGAACACTGAAGCTTTCTTT. Protein sequence: CASSNMNTEAFF.

This clonotype was counted only a few times. V usage is TRBV5-4 and J usage is TRBJ1-6; 7 nucleotides align to TRBD1. V trimming: 5 bases; J trimming: 6 bases; junction bases outside the gene matches: 2. The length of the CDR3 is 13 residues. The germline V gene has CDR1 SGHNT and CDR2 YYREEE (reference sequence). The CDR3, as DNA: TGTGCCAGCAGAAACAGGGGTAATTCACCCCTCCACTTT. Encoded protein: CASRNRGNSPLHF.

This clonotype was seen more than once but under ten times. The chain carries TRBV7-3 and TRBJ1-3, with D perhaps TRBD1 (6 bases). With 3 bases removed from V and 4 bases from J, the gap between germline ends came to 10 bases. The CDR3 has 14 amino acids. Germline assignment: CDR1 SGHTA and CDR2 FQGTGA. In DNA form, the CDR3 reads TGTGCCAGCAGCTTGTCTGGACAGGGAAACACCATATATTTT. This codes for CASSLSGQGNTIYF. Together with reference TRBV7-3 and TRBJ1-3, the CDR3 gives the full variable domain: GAGVSQTPSNKVTEKGKYVELRCDPISGHTALYWYRQSLGQGPEFLIYFQGTGAADDSGLPNDRFFAVRPEGSVSTLKIQRTERGDSAVYLCASSLSGQGNTIYFGEGSWLTVV.

This clonotype was seen a handful of times. This chain connects TRBV21-1 to TRBJ2-5; the table assigns TRBD1, which was not confirmed against the DNA. TRBV21-1 is a listed pseudogene. This CDR3 has 16 amino acids. The chain's CDR3 is CASCLPVQGLPETQYF. DNA of the CDR3: TGTGCCAGCTGCCTTCCTGTACAGGGTCTTCCAGAGACCCAGTACTTC.

The table lists this clonotype with a few counts. This chain connects TRBV2 to TRBJ1-1; tentatively, D is TRBD1 (6 bases). The germline V and J ends were trimmed by 7 bases and 4 bases, with 13 bases remaining between them. This CDR3 comprises 13 residues. Per the germline V gene, CDR1 is SNHLY and CDR2 is FYNNEI. The CDR3 bases are TGTGCCAGCACTCCAGGGGATGGCACTGAAGCTTTCTTT. It encodes CASTPGDGTEAFF. The variable domain in full, with the rest retrieved from reference TRBV2 and TRBJ1-1, is EPEVTQTPSHQVTQMGQEVILRCVPISNHLYFYWYRQILGQKVEFLVSFYNNEISEKSEIFDDQFSVERPDGSNFTLKIRSTKLEDSAMYFCASTPGDGTEAFFGQGTRLTVV.

V usage is TRBV5-1 and J usage is TRBJ2-2; D is ambiguous. The germline V gene encodes CDR1 SGHRS and CDR2 YFSETQ. This CDR3 comprises 13 residues. V was pared by 1 base and J by 8 bases, with 9 bases between. The CDR3 region is CASSLSLSGELFF. The CDR3, as DNA: TGCGCCAGCAGCTTGTCGCTCTCTGGGGAGCTGTTTTTT.

This clonotype was picked up a small number of times. The chain links TRBV12-3 or TRBV12-4 to TRBJ2-5; D not certain. The CDR3 runs 13 residues. Trimming shortened V by 3 bases and J by 6 bases, and 11 bases separated the two germline ends. DNA of the CDR3: TGTGCCAGCAGTTTGACGGTCATGAAGACCCAGTACTTC. Protein product: CASSLTVMKTQYF.

The sample holds a few counts of this clonotype. The V gene is TRBV3-1, the J gene TRBJ2-4; 8 bases align to TRBD2. The V gene end was trimmed by 1 base and the J gene end by 8 bases; junction bases not matched to a gene: 4. CDR3 length: 14 amino acids. Germline assignment: CDR1 LGHDT and CDR2 YNNKEL (reference sequence). The CDR3 here is CASSQGPGGDIQYF. The CDR3, as DNA: TGTGCCAGCAGCCAAGGGCCGGGGGGGGACATTCAGTACTTC.

The gene calls are TRBV5-1 and TRBJ2-2, with D possibly matching TRBD1 (6 bases). This CDR3 is 13 amino acids long. Looked up from germline, CDR1 is SGHRS and CDR2 is YFSETQ. Deletions cut 5 bases from V and 6 bases from J, with 11 bases between. CDR3 DNA sequence: TGCGCCAGCAGTTACAGGGTGGCCGGGGAGCTGTTTTTT. Translation gives CASSYRVAGELFF.

The chain couples TRBV3-1 to TRBJ2-2; weak D call: TRBD1 (5 bases). Deletions cut 4 bases from V and 6 bases from J, with 12 bases between. Germline V CDR1 and CDR2: LGHDT, YNNKEL (reference sequence). CDR3 size: 14 residues. Here the CDR3 DNA reads TGTGCCAGCAGCCCCCTGGCAGGGTCCGGGGAGCTGTTTTTT. This sequence encodes CASSPLAGSGELFF.

The V and J genes are TRBV7-6 and TRBJ1-5; TRBD1 aligns across 7 bases. The CDR3 is 14 residues long. Losses at the gene ends were 4 bases for V and 3 bases for J; bases not matched to a gene: 3. Per germline, CDR1 SGHVS and CDR2 FNYEAQ. The CDR3 nucleotides are TGTGCCAGCAGCTCCGGGACAGTCAATCAGCCCCAGCATTTT. It is translated as CASSSGTVNQPQHF.

This rearrangement joins TRBV2 to TRBJ1-3; D unresolved. V lost 2 bases and J 1 base, leaving 9 bases between the germline ends. Per germline, CDR1 SNHLY and CDR2 FYNNEI. This CDR3 has 15 residues. CDR3 residues: CASSEIRGSGNTIYF. DNA of the CDR3: TGTGCCAGCAGTGAAATCCGGGGATCTGGAAACACCATATATTTT.

The sample holds a few counts of this clonotype. The V and J genes are TRBV27 and TRBJ1-1; 7 bases line up with TRBD1. Losses at the gene ends were 5 bases for V and 1 base for J; bases not matched to a gene: 10. The CDR3 extends over 16 amino acids. Germline CDR1 MNHEY, CDR2 SMNVEV (reference sequence). CDR3 amino acids: CASSPKQGRANTEAFF. Written as DNA, the CDR3 is TGTGCCAGCAGTCCGAAACAGGGGAGAGCGAACACTGAAGCTTTCTTT.

The sample holds a few counts of this clonotype. The chain has TRBV19 and TRBJ1-6; no clear D gene. The germline V gene encodes CDR1 LNHDA and CDR2 SQIVND (reference sequence). The CDR3 has 16 amino acids. Trimming shortened V by 3 bases and J by 6 bases, and 15 bases separated the two germline ends. The CDR3 nucleotides read TGTGCCAGTAGTATTAGGTCATCCGAGGTTAATTCACCCCTCCACTTT. This sequence encodes CASSIRSSEVNSPLHF. Together with reference TRBV19 and TRBJ1-6, the CDR3 gives the full variable domain: DGGITQSPKYLFRKEGQNVTLSCEQNLNHDAMYWYRQDPGQGLRLIYYSQIVNDFQKGDIAEGYSVSREKKESFPLTVTSAQKNPTAFYLCASSIRSSEVNSPLHFGNGTRLTVT.

V gene TRBV9 combines with J gene TRBJ2-1; perhaps TRBD2 as D (6 bases). CDR3 size: 14 residues. With 4 bases removed from V and 6 bases from J, the gap between germline ends came to 14 bases. In germline, CDR1 is SGDLS, CDR2 YYNGEE. The CDR3 protein is CASSWGGDSNEQFF. The DNA of the CDR3 is TGTGCCAGCAGCTGGGGCGGGGACTCCAATGAGCAGTTCTTC.

This clonotype was found a few times. The V gene is TRBV7-9, the J gene TRBJ1-2; 12 nucleotides match TRBD1. CDR3 length: 15 amino acids. Germline V gene sequence: CDR1 SEHNR, CDR2 FQNEAQ (reference sequence). V was pared by 5 bases and J by 8 bases, with 9 bases of the junction left unmatched. The DNA for the CDR3 is TGTGCCAGCAGCATGATGGGACAGGGGGCTCGCGGCTACACCTTC. This codes for CASSMMGQGARGYTF.

DNA for the CDR3: TGTGCCAGCAGCTCCCCACTTGACCTCGGCGCCGGGGAGCTGTTTTTT. Its protein is CASSSPLDLGAGELFF. V usage is TRBV7-9 and J usage is TRBJ2-2; no clear D. The CDR3 has 16 residues. Germline lookup yields CDR1 SEHNR and CDR2 FQNEAQ (reference sequence). V shed 4 bases and J shed 6 bases, with 18 bases lying between them. The variable domain in full, with the rest retrieved from reference TRBV7-9 and TRBJ2-2, is DTGVSQNPRHKITKRGQNVTFRCDPISEHNRLYWYRQTLGQGPEFLTYFQNEAQLEKSRLLSDRFSAERPKGSFSTLEIQRTEQGDSAMYLCASSSPLDLGAGELFFGEGSRLTVL.

As DNA, the CDR3 is TGTGCCAGCAGCGTCAGCACAGATACGCAGTATTTT. Protein product: CASSVSTDTQYF. V and J are TRBV9 and TRBJ2-3, with D hard to call. With 2 bases removed from V and 0 bases from J, the gap between germline ends came to 1 base. The CDR3 runs 12 residues. The germline gives CDR1 SGDLS, CDR2 YYNGEE. Full variable domain (outside the CDR3, taken from reference TRBV9 and TRBJ2-3): DSGVTQTPKHLITATGQRVTLRCSPRSGDLSVYWYQQSLDQGLQFLIQYYNGEERAKGNILERFSAQQFPDLHSELNLSSLELGDSALYFCASSVSTDTQYFGPGTRLTVL.

This clonotype was counted only a few times. The chain recombines TRBV12-3 or TRBV12-4 with TRBJ1-6; 10 nucleotides align to TRBD1. J lost 10 bases, V lost 3 bases, and 6 bases had no gene match. The CDR3 contains 15 residues. The CDR3 DNA is TGTGCCAGCAGTTTTTCCGGGACAGGGGTATCACCCCTCCACTTT. It encodes CASSFSGTGVSPLHF.

The chain has TRBV5-1 and TRBJ2-1, with D possibly matching TRBD1 (6 bases). The CDR3 is 15 amino acids. Germline CDR1 is SGHRS and CDR2 is YFSETQ. Trimming removed 1 base from V and 4 bases from J, with 12 bases in between. The DNA for the CDR3 is TGCGCCAGCAGCTTGTCGCAGGACAGATACAATGAGCAGTTCTTC. Protein product: CASSLSQDRYNEQFF.